These T cell receptor beta chains were read from a single sample in a study of T-cell reconstitution after alpha-beta-depleted transplantation in children. TCRdb redid the calling of the PCR reads with MiXCR, one entry per CDR3 protein. The table records just under 250,000 distinct CDR3 sequences, over 20% of them present only once. The sequencing here drew on PBMCs, taken before TCRalphabeta/CD19-depleted stem cell transplant. The receptor set was obtained from a girl between 2 and 10 years old with Fanconi anemia, due to receive a stem cell transplant. Each CDR3 is given with its conserved first and last residue. Fields, in order: V gene, clone size, J gene, D gene, CDR3 DNA, CDR3 protein. The D gene is left open where the match is weak. Expanded clones get a size class; other rows say once, few or many, or leave the size out.

TRBV29-1	few	TRBJ2-2	TRBD1	TGCAGCGTTGACAGGGGGCTTGGCACCGGGGAGCTGTTTTTT	CSVDRGLGTGELFF
TRBV6-2/TRBV6-3	many	TRBJ2-1	-	TGTGCCAGCAGTTACTCCGCTAGCAATGAGCAGTTCTTC	CASSYSASNEQFF
TRBV20-1	few	TRBJ2-3	-	TGCAGTGCTAGGGTGGATGGAGATACGCAGTATTTT	CSARVDGDTQYF
TRBV5-4	many	TRBJ2-1	TRBD2	TGTGCCAGCAGCCTGACTAGCGGGAGGTTCCATGAGCAGTTCTTC	CASSLTSGRFHEQFF
TRBV20-1	-	TRBJ2-3	TRBD2	TGCAGTGCACGGCTAGCGGTCCGCACAGATACGCAGTATTTT	CSARLAVRTDTQYF
TRBV6-5	many	TRBJ2-6	TRBD1	TGTGCCAGCAGTTCCCGGACAGGGCCCTCTGGGGCCAACGTCCTGACTTTC	CASSSRTGPSGANVLTF
TRBV25-1	-	TRBJ2-7	-	TGTGCCAGCAGGGCCAGCCACCAATACGAGCAGTACTTC	CASRASHQYEQYF
TRBV6-5	many	TRBJ1-1	TRBD1	TGTGCGACGCAGGGGGCCACTGAAGCTTTCTTT	CATQGATEAFF
TRBV10-3	many	TRBJ2-2	TRBD2	TGTGCCATCAGTGTCACCCCGATGGGAGGGGCGAACACCGGGGAGCTGTTTTTT	CAISVTPMGGANTGELFF
TRBV20-1	-	TRBJ2-7	-	TGCAGTGCTAGAGGACAGGTAGTCTACGAGCAGTACTTC	CSARGQVVYEQYF
TRBV12-3/TRBV12-4	many	TRBJ1-5	-	TGTGCCAGCAGTTTGGTACAGGGTGGACACCAGCCCCAGCATTTT	CASSLVQGGHQPQHF
TRBV29-1	many	TRBJ2-4	-	TGCAGCGTTCTGGGGAGAGCCAAAAACATTCAGTACTTC	CSVLGRAKNIQYF
TRBV29-1	-	TRBJ2-7	TRBD2	TGCAGCGTTGACGGGACTAGCGGGAGTACCTACGAGCAGTACTTC	CSVDGTSGSTYEQYF
TRBV10-3	-	TRBJ2-7	-	TGTGCCATCAGGGGGGAGAGCTACGAGCAGTACTTC	CAIRGESYEQYF
TRBV10-3	-	TRBJ2-3	-	TGTGCCATCACCCTAGAGGATACGCAGTATTTT	CAITLEDTQYF
TRBV12-3/TRBV12-4	-	TRBJ2-7	-	TGTGCCAGCAGTTCCGACATCTACGAGCAGTACTTC	CASSSDIYEQYF
TRBV20-1	-	TRBJ2-7	TRBD2	TGCAGTGCTAGAGAGGTAGCGGGTACGCAGTACTTC	CSAREVAGTQYF
TRBV12-3/TRBV12-4	many	TRBJ2-1	-	TGTGCCAGCAGTTTCGTGAATGAGCAGTTCTTC	CASSFVNEQFF
TRBV7-6	-	TRBJ2-1	TRBD2	TGTGCCAGCAGCTTCGTGGTTCGGCTAGCGGGAAGAAATGAGCAGTTCTTC	CASSFVVRLAGRNEQFF
TRBV7-6	-	TRBJ2-3	-	TGTGCCAGCAGCTTATCAGGTGTTGTGGATACGCAGTATTTT	CASSLSGVVDTQYF
TRBV5-6	many	TRBJ1-1	-	TGTGCCAGCAGCTTGCTAGGGGACCCCACTGAAGCTTTCTTT	CASSLLGDPTEAFF
TRBV7-3	-	TRBJ2-1	TRBD2	TGTGCCAGCAGCGTTTCGTCTAGCGGGGCATACAATGAGCAGTTCTTC	CASSVSSSGAYNEQFF
TRBV7-9	-	TRBJ1-4	-	TGTGCCAGCAGCTTAAGGGCTCGGAAACTGTTTTTT	CASSLRARKLFF
TRBV7-6	-	TRBJ2-1	TRBD2	TGTGCCAGCAGCATCATAGGACTAGCGGGGGGCTCCTACAATGAGCAGTTCTTC	CASSIIGLAGGSYNEQFF
TRBV29-1	-	TRBJ2-7	-	TGCAGCGTTCCGGGGGCAGACTACGAGCAGTACTTC	CSVPGADYEQYF
TRBV4-2	once	TRBJ2-1	TRBD2	TGTGCCAGCAGCGGACATAGCGGGGGGATTTACAATGAGCAGTTCTTC	CASSGHSGGIYNEQFF
TRBV12-3/TRBV12-4	-	TRBJ2-1	TRBD1	TGTGCCAGCAATCCTCCGGGACAGGGATTGTCGCGTGAGCAGTTCTTC	CASNPPGQGLSREQFF
TRBV12-3/TRBV12-4	many	TRBJ1-2	-	TGTGCCAGCAGCTTATCGACAGTGGGCGGCTACACCTTC	CASSLSTVGGYTF
TRBV20-1	-	TRBJ2-1	-	TGCAGTGGTCAGGGGCGTTCGTACAATGAGCAGTTCTTC	CSGQGRSYNEQFF
TRBV6-5	-	TRBJ2-1	-	TGTGCCAGCAGTTATACCGCCGTTAGCTCCTACAATGAGCAGTTCTTC	CASSYTAVSSYNEQFF
TRBV20-1	-	TRBJ2-7	TRBD1	TGCAGTGCTCCTTACTCCCAGGGGGCCTACGAGCAGTACTTC	CSAPYSQGAYEQYF
TRBV30	-	TRBJ2-1	-	TGTGCCTGGAGTGGGCTGCGATCTAATGAGCAGTTCTTC	CAWSGLRSNEQFF
TRBV29-1	-	TRBJ2-7	-	TGCAGCGGCCAACAGGGCAGTAGCTACGAGCAGTACTTC	CSGQQGSSYEQYF
TRBV5-1	-	TRBJ2-4	TRBD2	TGCGCCAGCAGCTTGGAGCTAGCGGGGTTGGACATTCAGTACTTC	CASSLELAGLDIQYF
TRBV20-1	-	TRBJ2-5	TRBD2	TGCAGTGCTCAGACTAGCGGGGGGGCTCGGGACCAGTACTTC	CSAQTSGGARDQYF
TRBV12-3/TRBV12-4	-	TRBJ2-6	-	TGTGCCAGTTACACAGGGCCAGGCTCTGGGGCCAACGTCCTGACTTTC	CASYTGPGSGANVLTF
TRBV19	-	TRBJ2-5	-	TGTGCCAGTAACCAGGGTAGGACGGAGACCCAGTACTTC	CASNQGRTETQYF
TRBV20-1	few	TRBJ1-1	-	TGCAGTGCTAGGGTCATGAACACTGAAGCCTTCTTT	CSARVMNTEAFF
TRBV5-1	few	TRBJ2-7	-	TGCGCCAGCAGCTTTGGACACCCGGGGGAGGAGGCCTTC	CASSFGHPGEEAF
TRBV12-3/TRBV12-4	many	TRBJ2-3	TRBD2	TGTGCCAGCAGCCGCGGGGGTAGCACAGATACGCAGTATTTT	CASSRGGSTDTQYF
TRBV13	-	TRBJ2-5	-	TGTGCCAGCAGCTCCAGGGACAACCTGAAAGAGACCCAGTACTTC	CASSSRDNLKETQYF
TRBV4-1	-	TRBJ2-7	-	TGCGCCAGCAGCCAAGCTACTGGGGGACGGATCTACGAGCAGTACTTC	CASSQATGGRIYEQYF
TRBV4-2	-	TRBJ2-3	-	TGTGCCAGCAGCCAAGGACTAAGCACAGATACGCAGTATTTT	CASSQGLSTDTQYF
TRBV12-3/TRBV12-4	many	TRBJ2-2	TRBD2	TGTGCCAGCAGTTCTACTAGCGGGTCGAACACCGGGGAGCTGTTTTTT	CASSSTSGSNTGELFF
TRBV29-1	many	TRBJ2-3	-	TGCAGCGTTGTGACGGGGACCTACACAGATACGCAGTATTTT	CSVVTGTYTDTQYF
TRBV15	-	TRBJ2-3	-	TGTGCCACCACCGGACTTCACGCAGATACGCAGTATTTT	CATTGLHADTQYF
TRBV27	-	TRBJ2-7	TRBD2	TGTGCCAGCAGTTTAGTGGGGGGGGTACGGAGCTCCTACGAGCAGTACTTC	CASSLVGGVRSSYEQYF
TRBV29-1	few	TRBJ2-1	TRBD2	TGCAGCGTGGATCTAGCGGGAGGGGGGAATGAGCAGTTCTTC	CSVDLAGGGNEQFF
TRBV7-3	many	TRBJ1-1	TRBD1	TGTGCCAGCAGCTTATCCCCCACAGGGGCCCTGATGGGCACTGAAGCTTTCTTT	CASSLSPTGALMGTEAFF
TRBV20-1	-	TRBJ2-1	TRBD1	TGCAGTGCTACGGGGACAGGGGGCAACTACAATGAGCAGTTCTTC	CSATGTGGNYNEQFF
TRBV29-1	few	TRBJ2-3	-	TGCAGCGGACAGATTCACACAGATACGCAGTATTTT	CSGQIHTDTQYF